These 3 T cell receptor beta chains were sequenced from one sample in a study of blood T cells in healthy people across ages. It was with a sample-barcoded 5' primer and a J-beta primer mix that a second PCR of roughly 7 to 12 cycles was run. TCRdb called the 5' RACE reads again in MiXCR, with one record for every CDR3 protein. This table holds some 1.5 million distinct CDR3 sequences, 28% found once. Material for sequencing was blood. The receptors shown here come from a woman younger than 45 in good health.

This clonotype was detected a few times. The J gene is TRBJ2-7, the V gene TRBV11-3; D is ambiguous. The CDR3 runs 15 residues. Germline loops: CDR1 SGHNT, CDR2 YENEEA. Trimming removed 8 bases from V and 0 bases from J, with 17 bases in between. The CDR3 nucleotides read TGTGCCAGCTTCCCGGGTCGCCTCGCCTCCTACGAGCAGTACTTC. It is translated as CASFPGRLASYEQYF.

On this clonotype itself: A read error is possible here, since a much larger clone lies one base away. This rearrangement joins TRBV20-1 to TRBJ2-7, with D perhaps given as TRBD1 or TRBD2 (5 bases each). The CDR3 consists of 12 residues. In germline, CDR1 is DFQATT, CDR2 SNEGSKA (reference sequence). The CDR3 DNA follows: TGCGGCTCTGAGGGGCCTTCCTACGAGCAGTACTTC. Its protein is CGSEGPSYEQYF.

The chain links TRBV5-1 to TRBJ2-3; 9 bases line up with TRBD2. The CDR3 totals 21 residues. The J segment lost 4 bases and the V segment lost 4 bases, leaving 25 bases of the junction unmatched. Germline V gene lookup returns CDR1 SGHRS and CDR2 YFSETQ. In DNA form, the CDR3 reads TGCGCCAGCAGCCCGGAGGGTGTGAGTTATGGACGAGCGGGGGGTCCAGATACGCAGTATTTT. Translated, it gives CASSPEGVSYGRAGGPDTQYF.